This T cell receptor beta chain is drawn from a study of long-term antiretroviral therapy in people with HIV. Comments on this clone: Its antigen remains unidentified.

Findings and caveats of the study: Versus controls, repertoires in people with HIV had narrower CDR3 length ranges.

The immunoSEQ assay was v3.0, run at survey level. The protocol was immunoSEQ multiplex PCR, while the TCRdb copy is restricted to in-frame clones and leaves out a portion. This sample carries 30,000 to 40,000 clones, less than 90% of them seen once, and the ten largest clones take less than 8%. CDR1 is LNHDA and CDR2 is SQIVND in the germline V gene (reference sequence). Trimming pared 5 bases from V and 2 bases from J, leaving 12 bases between. The CDR3 consists of 14 residues. Samples held roughly 1-11 million cryopreserved PBMC, and DNA extraction followed. The chain recombines TRBV19 with TRBJ1-2; TRBD1 might be the D (6 bases). The TCR comes from a man aged 18 to 35 with HIV. The sequences come from unsorted PBMCs, collected 1 year after starting antiretroviral therapy. CDR3 in amino acids: CASSSGTGNYGYTF. For the CDR3, the DNA is TGTGCCAGTAGTTCAGGCACAGGGAACTATGGCTACACCTTC.